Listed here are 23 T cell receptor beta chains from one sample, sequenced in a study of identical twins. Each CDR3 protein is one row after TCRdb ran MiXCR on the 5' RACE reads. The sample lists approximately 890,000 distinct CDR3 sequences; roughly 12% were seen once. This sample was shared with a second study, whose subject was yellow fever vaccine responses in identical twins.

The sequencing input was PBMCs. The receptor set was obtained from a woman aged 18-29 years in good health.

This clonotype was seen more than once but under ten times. CDR3 region: CASSLASMGGPRADTQYF. CDR3 coding DNA: TGTGCCAGCAGCTTAGCTTCCATGGGAGGGCCCCGGGCAGATACGCAGTATTTT. The gene calls are TRBV7-2 and TRBJ2-3; 7 nucleotides line up with TRBD2. The germline V gene encodes CDR1 SGHTA and CDR2 FQGNSA. V dropped 0 bases and J dropped 4; count of bases not matched to a gene: 13. The CDR3 has 18 amino acids.

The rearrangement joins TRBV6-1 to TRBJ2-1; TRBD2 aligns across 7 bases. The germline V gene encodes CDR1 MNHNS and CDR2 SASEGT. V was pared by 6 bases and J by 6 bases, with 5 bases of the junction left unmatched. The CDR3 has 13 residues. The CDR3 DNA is TGTGCCAGCAGACTGGTAGCGGGCAATGAGCAGTTCTTC. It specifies CASRLVAGNEQFF.

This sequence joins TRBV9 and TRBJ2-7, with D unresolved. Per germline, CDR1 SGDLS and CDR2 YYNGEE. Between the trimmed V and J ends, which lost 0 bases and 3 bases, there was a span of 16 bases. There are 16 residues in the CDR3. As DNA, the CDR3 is TGTGCCAGCAGCGTAGATGCACCACCCATCGTCTACGAGCAGTACGTC. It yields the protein CASSVDAPPIVYEQYV.

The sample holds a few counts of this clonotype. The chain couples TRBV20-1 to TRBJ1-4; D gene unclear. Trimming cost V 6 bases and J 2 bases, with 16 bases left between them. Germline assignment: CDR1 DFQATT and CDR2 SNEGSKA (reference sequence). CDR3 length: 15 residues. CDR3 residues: CSAPDRRETNEKLFF. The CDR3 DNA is TGCAGTGCCCCAGATCGACGGGAGACTAATGAAAAACTGTTTTTT.

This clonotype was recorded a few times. CDR3 in amino acids: CASSPSPEANTEAFF. The CDR3 DNA follows: TGTGCCAGCTCACCATCCCCAGAGGCCAACACTGAAGCTTTCTTT. The chain uses TRBV18 and TRBJ1-1; D gene ambiguous. This CDR3 is built from 15 residues. The V end lost 2 bases, the J end lost 2 bases, and 12 bases lay between the germline ends. Germline V CDR1 and CDR2: KGHSH, LQKENI.

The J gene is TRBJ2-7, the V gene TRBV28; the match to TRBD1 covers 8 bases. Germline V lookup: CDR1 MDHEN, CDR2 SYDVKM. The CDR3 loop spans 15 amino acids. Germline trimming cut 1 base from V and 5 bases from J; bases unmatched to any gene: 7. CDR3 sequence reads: CASSLSLQGANEQYV. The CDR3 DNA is TGTGCCAGCAGTTTATCGTTGCAGGGGGCTAACGAGCAGTACGTC.

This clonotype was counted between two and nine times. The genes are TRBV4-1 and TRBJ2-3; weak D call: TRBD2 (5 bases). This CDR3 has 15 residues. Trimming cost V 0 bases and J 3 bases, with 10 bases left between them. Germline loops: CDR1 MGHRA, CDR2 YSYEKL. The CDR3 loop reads CASSQDELATDTQYF. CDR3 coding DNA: TGCGCCAGCAGCCAAGATGAGCTAGCTACAGATACGCAGTATTTT.

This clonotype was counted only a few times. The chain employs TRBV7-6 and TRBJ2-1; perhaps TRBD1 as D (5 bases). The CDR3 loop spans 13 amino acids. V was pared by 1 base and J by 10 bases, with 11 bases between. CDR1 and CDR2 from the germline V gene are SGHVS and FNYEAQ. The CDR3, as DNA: TGTGCCAGCAGCTTAGTAGGGGTCGGAGAGCAGTTCTTC. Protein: CASSLVGVGEQFF.

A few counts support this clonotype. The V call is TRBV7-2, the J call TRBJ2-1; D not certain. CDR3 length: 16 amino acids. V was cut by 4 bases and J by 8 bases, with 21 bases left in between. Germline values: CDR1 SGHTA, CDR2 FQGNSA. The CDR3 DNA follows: TGTGCCAGCAGCTCGACGGAGAGGTGGATCGGCGATGAGCAGTTCTTC. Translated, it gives CASSSTERWIGDEQFF.

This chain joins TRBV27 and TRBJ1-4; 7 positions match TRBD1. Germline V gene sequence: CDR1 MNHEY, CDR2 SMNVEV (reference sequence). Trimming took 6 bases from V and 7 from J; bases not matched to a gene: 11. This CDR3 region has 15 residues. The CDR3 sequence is CASRGQSEPGEKLFF. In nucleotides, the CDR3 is TGTGCCAGCAGGGGACAGTCCGAACCGGGTGAAAAACTGTTTTTT.

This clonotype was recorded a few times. This CDR3 reads CASSLALYQPQHF. DNA for the CDR3: TGTGCCAGCAGCTTAGCTCTCTATCAGCCCCAGCATTTT. The V call is TRBV7-6, the J call TRBJ1-5; no definite D call. Germline lookup yields CDR1 SGHVS and CDR2 FNYEAQ. This CDR3 is 13 amino acids long. Trimming cost V 0 bases and J 5 bases, with 5 bases left between them. Combining the CDR3 with reference TRBV7-6 and TRBJ1-5 gives the whole variable domain GAGVSQSPRYKVTKRGQDVALRCDPISGHVSLYWYRQALGQGPEFLTYFNYEAQQDKSGLPNDRFSAERPEGSISTLTIQRTEQRDSAMYRCASSLALYQPQHFGDGTRLSIL.

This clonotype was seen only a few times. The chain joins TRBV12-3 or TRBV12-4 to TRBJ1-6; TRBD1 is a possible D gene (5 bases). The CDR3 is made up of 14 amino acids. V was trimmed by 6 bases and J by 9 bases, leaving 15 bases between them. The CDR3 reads CASRGGTNGSPLHF. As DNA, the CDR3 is TGTGCCAGCAGGGGCGGGACGAACGGTTCACCCCTCCACTTT.

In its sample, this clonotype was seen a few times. The CDR3 protein is CAISRTGSNTEAFF. In DNA, the CDR3 is TGTGCCATCAGCCGGACAGGGTCGAATACTGAAGCTTTCTTT. The chain combines TRBV10-3 with TRBJ1-1; 8 bases are shared with TRBD1. The CDR3 consists of 14 residues. Unmatched junction bases numbered 8, after V lost 6 bases and J lost 5 bases. Germline CDR1 and CDR2: ENHRY and SYGVKD.

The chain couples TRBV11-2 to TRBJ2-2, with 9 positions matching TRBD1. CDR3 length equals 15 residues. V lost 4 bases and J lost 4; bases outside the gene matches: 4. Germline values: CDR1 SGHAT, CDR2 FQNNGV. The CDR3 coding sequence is TGTGCCAGCAGCTACGGGACAGGGCTCACCGGGGAGCTGTTTTTT. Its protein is CASSYGTGLTGELFF.

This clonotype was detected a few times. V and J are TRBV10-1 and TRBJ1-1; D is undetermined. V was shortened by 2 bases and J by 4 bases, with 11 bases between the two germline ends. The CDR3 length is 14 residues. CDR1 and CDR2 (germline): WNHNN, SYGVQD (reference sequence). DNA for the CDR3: TGCGCCAGCAGTGAGGGGCCGGTCCTCACTGAAGCTTTCTTT. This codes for CASSEGPVLTEAFF.

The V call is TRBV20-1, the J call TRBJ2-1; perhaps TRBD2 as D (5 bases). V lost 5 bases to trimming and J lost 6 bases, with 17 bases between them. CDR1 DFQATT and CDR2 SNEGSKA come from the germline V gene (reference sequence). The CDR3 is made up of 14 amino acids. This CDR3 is CSAPLTGRGNEQFF. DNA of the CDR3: TGCAGTGCTCCCCTGACGGGCCGGGGCAATGAGCAGTTCTTC.

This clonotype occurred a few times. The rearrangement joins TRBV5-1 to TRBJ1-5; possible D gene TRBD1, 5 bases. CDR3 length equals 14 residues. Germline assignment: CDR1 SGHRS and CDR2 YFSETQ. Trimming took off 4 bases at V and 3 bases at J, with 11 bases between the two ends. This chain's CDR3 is CASSIGTSNQPQHF. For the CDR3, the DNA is TGCGCCAGCAGCATCGGGACTTCCAATCAGCCCCAGCATTTT.

The CDR3, as DNA: TGTGCCAGCAGCCGCCAGGGTGGGGGAAACACCGGGGAGCTGTTTTTT. Protein product: CASSRQGGGNTGELFF. The rearrangement joins TRBV7-6 to TRBJ2-2; D assignment may be TRBD1 or TRBD2 (5 bases each). Germline V gives CDR1 SGHVS, CDR2 FNYEAQ. V lost 5 bases and J lost 2, with 15 bases in between. This CDR3 is built from 16 residues.

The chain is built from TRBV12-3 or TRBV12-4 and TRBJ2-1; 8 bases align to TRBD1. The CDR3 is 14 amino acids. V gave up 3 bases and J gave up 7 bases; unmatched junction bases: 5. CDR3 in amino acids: CASSLTRGRNEQFF. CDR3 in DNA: TGTGCCAGCAGTTTGACCAGGGGGCGGAATGAGCAGTTCTTC.

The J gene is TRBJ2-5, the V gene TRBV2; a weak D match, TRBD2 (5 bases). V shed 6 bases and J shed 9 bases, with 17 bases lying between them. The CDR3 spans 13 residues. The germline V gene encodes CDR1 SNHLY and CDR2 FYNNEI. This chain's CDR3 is CASRGEGLPAQYF. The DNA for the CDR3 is TGTGCCAGCAGGGGAGAGGGATTACCGGCCCAGTACTTC.

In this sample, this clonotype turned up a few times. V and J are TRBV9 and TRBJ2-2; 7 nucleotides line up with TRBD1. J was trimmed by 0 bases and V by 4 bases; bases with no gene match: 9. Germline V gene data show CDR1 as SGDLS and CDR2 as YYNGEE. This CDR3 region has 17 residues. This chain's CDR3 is CASSRRDRPSNTGELFF. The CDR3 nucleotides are TGTGCCAGCAGCCGTCGGGACAGACCTTCGAACACCGGGGAGCTGTTTTTT.

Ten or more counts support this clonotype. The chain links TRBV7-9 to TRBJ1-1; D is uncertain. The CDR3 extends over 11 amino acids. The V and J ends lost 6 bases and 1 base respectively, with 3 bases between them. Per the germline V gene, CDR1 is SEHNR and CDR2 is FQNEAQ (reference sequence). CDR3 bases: TGTGCCAGCAGGGGGAACACTGAAGCTTTCTTT. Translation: CASRGNTEAFF.

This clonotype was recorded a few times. CDR3 sequence reads: CASSLTVGGRTGELFF. For the CDR3, the DNA is TGTGCCAGCAGCCTCACCGTGGGAGGGAGGACCGGGGAGCTGTTTTTT. The rearrangement joins TRBV7-6 to TRBJ2-2; 7 bases match TRBD2. Germline lookup yields CDR1 SGHVS and CDR2 FNYEAQ. After removal of 5 bases from V and 5 bases from J, the junction contained 11 bases not matched to a gene. The CDR3 sequence is 16 residues long.